The 2 T cell receptor beta chains given below trace back to one sample, sequenced in a study of blood T cell repertoires in COVID-19. Sequenced by immunoSEQ multiplex PCR; TCRdb stores in-frame clones only, minus some. The sample holds more than 250,000 clones, approximately 88% seen once. Sequencing was done on a sample of peripheral blood. Every receptor here comes from a woman aged 30 to 39 with COVID-19, enrolled during active disease.

The chain has TRBV5-1 and TRBJ1-1; unclear D gene. V lost 3 bases and J lost 3, with 12 bases in between. CDR1 is SGHRS and CDR2 is YFSETQ in the germline V gene. CDR3 length: 14 amino acids. CDR3: CASSSSDTDTEAFF. The CDR3 DNA is TGCGCCAGCAGCTCGAGTGACACTGACACTGAAGCTTTCTTT.

V usage is TRBV5-1 and J usage is TRBJ2-5; D uncertain. Germline V gene data show CDR1 as SGHRS and CDR2 as YFSETQ. V gave up 4 bases and J gave up 3 bases, with 16 bases separating them. The CDR3 covers 15 residues. In DNA, the CDR3 is TGCGCCAGCAGCCCAACGGGTCGAGCAGAAGAGACCCAGTACTTC. Its translation is CASSPTGRAEETQYF. The whole variable domain, filled in from reference TRBV5-1 and TRBJ2-5, reads KAGVTQTPRYLIKTRGQQVTLSCSPISGHRSVSWYQQTPGQGLQFLFEYFSETQRNKGNFPGRFSGRQFSNSRSEMNVSTLELGDSALYLCASSPTGRAEETQYFGPGTRLLVL.